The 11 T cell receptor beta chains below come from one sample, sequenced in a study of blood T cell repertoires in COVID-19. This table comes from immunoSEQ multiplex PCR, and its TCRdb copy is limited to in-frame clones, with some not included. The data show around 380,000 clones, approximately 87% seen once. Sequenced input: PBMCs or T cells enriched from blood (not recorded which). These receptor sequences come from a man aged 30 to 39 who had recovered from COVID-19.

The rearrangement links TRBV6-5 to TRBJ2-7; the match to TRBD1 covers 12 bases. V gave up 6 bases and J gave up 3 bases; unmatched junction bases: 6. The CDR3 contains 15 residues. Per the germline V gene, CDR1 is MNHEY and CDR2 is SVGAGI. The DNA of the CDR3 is TGTGCCAGCAGACTCGGGACAGGGGGCAACTACGAGCAGTACTTC. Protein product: CASRLGTGGNYEQYF.

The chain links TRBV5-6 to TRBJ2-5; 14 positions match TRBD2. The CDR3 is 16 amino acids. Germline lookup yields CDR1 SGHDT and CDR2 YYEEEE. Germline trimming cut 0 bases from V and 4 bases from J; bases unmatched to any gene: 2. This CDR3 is CASSLGLAGGRETQYF. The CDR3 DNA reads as TGTGCCAGCAGCTTGGGACTAGCGGGGGGGCGAGAGACCCAGTACTTC. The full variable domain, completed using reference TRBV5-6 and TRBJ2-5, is DAGVTQSPTHLIKTRGQQVTLRCSPKSGHDTVSWYQQALGQGPQFIFQYYEEEERQRGNFPDRFSGHQFPNYSSELNVNALLLGDSALYLCASSLGLAGGRETQYFGPGTRLLVL.

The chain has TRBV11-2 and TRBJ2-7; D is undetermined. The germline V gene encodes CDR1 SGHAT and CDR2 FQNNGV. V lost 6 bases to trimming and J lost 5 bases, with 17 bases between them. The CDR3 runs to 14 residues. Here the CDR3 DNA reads TGTGCCAGCAGTCTTCCCCCGGGTCCTCACGAGCAGTACTTC. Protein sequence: CASSLPPGPHEQYF.

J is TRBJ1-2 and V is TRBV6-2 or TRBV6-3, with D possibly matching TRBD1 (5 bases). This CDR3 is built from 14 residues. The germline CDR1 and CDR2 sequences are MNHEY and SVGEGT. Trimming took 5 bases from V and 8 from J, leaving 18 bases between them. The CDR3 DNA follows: TGTGCCAGCAGTCCCCTAGGGGCTCAAGACGGCTACACCTTC. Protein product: CASSPLGAQDGYTF.

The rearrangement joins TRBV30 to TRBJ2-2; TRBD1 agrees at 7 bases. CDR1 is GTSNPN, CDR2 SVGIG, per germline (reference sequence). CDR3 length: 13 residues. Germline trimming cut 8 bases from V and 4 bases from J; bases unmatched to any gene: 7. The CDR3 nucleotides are TGTGCCGGGCGACAGGGTCCCACCGGGGAGCTGTTTTTT. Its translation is CAGRQGPTGELFF.

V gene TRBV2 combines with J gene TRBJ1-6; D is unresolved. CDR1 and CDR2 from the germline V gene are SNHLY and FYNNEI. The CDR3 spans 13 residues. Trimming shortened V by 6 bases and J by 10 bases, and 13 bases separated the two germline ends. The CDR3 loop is CASRTWGESPLHF. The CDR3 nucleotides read TGTGCCAGCAGGACCTGGGGAGAGTCACCCCTCCACTTT.

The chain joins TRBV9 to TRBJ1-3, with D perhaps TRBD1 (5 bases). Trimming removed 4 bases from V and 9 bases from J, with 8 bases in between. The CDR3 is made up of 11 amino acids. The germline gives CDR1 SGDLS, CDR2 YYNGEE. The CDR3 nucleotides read TGTGCCAGCAGCCCGGGGGGCACCATATATTTT. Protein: CASSPGGTIYF.

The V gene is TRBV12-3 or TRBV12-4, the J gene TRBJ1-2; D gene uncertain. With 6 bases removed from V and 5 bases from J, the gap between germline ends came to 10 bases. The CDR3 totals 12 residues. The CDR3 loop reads CASSSVPYGYTF. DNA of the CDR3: TGTGCCAGCAGCTCAGTCCCATATGGCTACACCTTC.

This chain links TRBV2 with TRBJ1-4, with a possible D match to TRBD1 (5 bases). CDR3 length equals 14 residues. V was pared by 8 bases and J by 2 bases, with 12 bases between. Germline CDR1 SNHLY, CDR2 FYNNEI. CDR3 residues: CASGSRGTNEKLFF. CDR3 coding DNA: TGTGCCAGCGGGAGTCGGGGGACTAATGAAAAACTGTTTTTT. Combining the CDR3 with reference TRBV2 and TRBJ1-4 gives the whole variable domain EPEVTQTPSHQVTQMGQEVILRCVPISNHLYFYWYRQILGQKVEFLVSFYNNEISEKSEIFDDQFSVERPDGSNFTLKIRSTKLEDSAMYFCASGSRGTNEKLFFGSGTQLSVL.

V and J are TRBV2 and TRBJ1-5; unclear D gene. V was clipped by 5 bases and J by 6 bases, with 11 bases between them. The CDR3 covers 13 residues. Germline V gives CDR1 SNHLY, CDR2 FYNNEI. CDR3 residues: CASSRGGPQPQHF. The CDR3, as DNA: TGTGCCAGCAGTCGCGGCGGCCCTCAGCCCCAGCATTTT.

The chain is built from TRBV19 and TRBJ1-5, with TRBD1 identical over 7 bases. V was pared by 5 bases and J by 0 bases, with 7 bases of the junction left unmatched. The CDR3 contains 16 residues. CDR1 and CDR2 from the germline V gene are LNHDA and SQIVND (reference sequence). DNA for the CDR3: TGTGCCAGTAGTGTACGGACAGGTGATAGCAATCAGCCCCAGCATTTT. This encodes CASSVRTGDSNQPQHF.